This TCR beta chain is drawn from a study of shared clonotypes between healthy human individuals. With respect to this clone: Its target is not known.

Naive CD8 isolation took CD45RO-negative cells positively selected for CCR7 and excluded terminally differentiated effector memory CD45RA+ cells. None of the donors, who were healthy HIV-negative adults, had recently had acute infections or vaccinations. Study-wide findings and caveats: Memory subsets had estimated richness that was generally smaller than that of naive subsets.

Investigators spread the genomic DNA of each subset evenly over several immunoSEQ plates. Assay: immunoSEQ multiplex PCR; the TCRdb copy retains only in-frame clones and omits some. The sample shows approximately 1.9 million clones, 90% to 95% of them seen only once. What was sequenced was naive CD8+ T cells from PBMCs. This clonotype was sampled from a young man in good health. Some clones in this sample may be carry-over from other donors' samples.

The CDR3, as DNA: TGTGCCAGCAGCGATAACTCTGGAAACACCATATATTTT. This translates into CASSDNSGNTIYF. The rearrangement links TRBV2 to TRBJ1-3; D gene uncertain. V lost 6 bases, J lost 0 bases, and 6 bases lay in between. CDR3 length: 13 amino acids. CDR1 and CDR2 from the germline V gene are SNHLY and FYNNEI.